This T cell receptor beta chain was sequenced for a study of glioma-infiltrating T cells. Losses at the gene ends were 8 bases for V and 5 bases for J; bases not matched to a gene: 2. The CDR3 totals 12 residues. Germline lookup yields CDR1 WSHSY and CDR2 SAAADI. Amplification of TCR alpha and beta CDR3 regions from RNA used iRepertoire nested multiplex PCR. In TCRdb, the multiplex PCR reads were re-called with MiXCR into one record per CDR3 protein. Here the sample spans under 150,000 distinct CDR3 sequences, about 25% being singletons. The sequence came from a human donor with low-grade glioma or glioblastoma, undergoing nonglioma brain surgery, or in good health (not recorded which). The sequencing sample was made of glioma tissue, nonneoplastic brain tissue, or PBMCs (not recorded which). The J gene is TRBJ2-5, the V gene TRBV10-2; 10 bases map to TRBD1. The DNA for the CDR3 is TGCGCCAGCGGGGGACAGGGGGAGACCCAGTACTTC. This encodes CASGGQGETQYF.